This TCR beta chain was recorded in a study of blood T cell repertoires in COVID-19 (dated by TCRdb to 2019 to 2021). With regard to the full study: Samples covering the acute and convalescent phases of COVID-19 were provided by collaborators in the United States, Italy and Spain. The material from the prospective study consisted of cDNA or gDNA derived from T cells, B-cell-depleted T cells, or PBMCs. A freely available public database, intended as a resource for researchers studying the immune response to SARS-CoV-2, is where the repertoires were released. A de-identified subject ID, COVID-19 status, age in years and sex were almost always included in the sample metadata. The samples were drawn from two sources: the first 160 participants of the ongoing ImmuneRACE study, and approximately 1,300 subjects contributed by 6 global collaborators. The dataset comprised deeply sampled blood TCRbeta repertoires from subjects exposed to, actively infected with, or recovered from COVID-19. Where available, HLA class I and class II types were taken from metadata supplied by the sample provider and were not determined by assay-based typing.

What the study reported, not specific to this receptor: How much clinical and demographic metadata was included differed by source and by participant, and the metadata was provided uncurated.

V and J are trimmed by 0 bases and 3 bases, and the gene matches miss 0 bases of the junction. The CDR3 numbers 15 residues from cysteine through phenylalanine. Only CDR3 DNA is held: 45 bases, read in frame from base 1. CDR1 and CDR2, per the germline V gene, are SGHVS and FNYEAQ. The immunoSEQ Assay, a bias-controlled multiplex PCR, was used to amplify TCRbeta CDR3 regions from genomic DNA. From the authors' description of their analysis: The number of nucleated cells in each sample was estimated by amplification of reference gene primers within the assay. To quantify the absolute abundance of each unique TCRbeta CDR3 rearrangement, sequence reads were collapsed and filtered. For each sample, productive Simpson clonality was calculated by taking the square root of Simpson's diversity index across productive rearrangements. As stored in TCRdb, this immuneACCESS dataset retains in-frame rearrangements with V and J assigned. A fraction of the clones does not appear; measured against another copy, unresolved V genes explain less than half of the discrepancy, and the remainder lacks a known reason. The DNA was the basis for D and trimming; V, J and clone size are from that table. This sample holds a few hundred thousand clones; 84% were observed only once. More than 1.2% of the sample comes from the top ten.

A remark on this clone: The clone's antigen remains unknown. Base qualities were left out, and no much larger clone turns up one base away.

A second Seattle source provided samples from volunteer blood donors who had recovered from COVID-19. The collaborating institutions used their own protocols to collect whole blood in K2EDTA tubes. For TCRbeta analysis, collaborator samples were shipped as frozen whole blood, as isolated PBMCs, or as DNA extracted from either sample type. Sequencing used peripheral blood. This receptor chain uses TRBV7-6 and TRBJ2-1; TRBD1 aligns with 9 central bases. This receptor was obtained from a middle-aged woman who had recovered from COVID-19. The DNA sequence is as follows: TGTGCCAGCAGCTTAGCGGGACAGGGCTACAATGAGCAGTTCTTC. This is translated as CASSLAGQGYNEQFF.